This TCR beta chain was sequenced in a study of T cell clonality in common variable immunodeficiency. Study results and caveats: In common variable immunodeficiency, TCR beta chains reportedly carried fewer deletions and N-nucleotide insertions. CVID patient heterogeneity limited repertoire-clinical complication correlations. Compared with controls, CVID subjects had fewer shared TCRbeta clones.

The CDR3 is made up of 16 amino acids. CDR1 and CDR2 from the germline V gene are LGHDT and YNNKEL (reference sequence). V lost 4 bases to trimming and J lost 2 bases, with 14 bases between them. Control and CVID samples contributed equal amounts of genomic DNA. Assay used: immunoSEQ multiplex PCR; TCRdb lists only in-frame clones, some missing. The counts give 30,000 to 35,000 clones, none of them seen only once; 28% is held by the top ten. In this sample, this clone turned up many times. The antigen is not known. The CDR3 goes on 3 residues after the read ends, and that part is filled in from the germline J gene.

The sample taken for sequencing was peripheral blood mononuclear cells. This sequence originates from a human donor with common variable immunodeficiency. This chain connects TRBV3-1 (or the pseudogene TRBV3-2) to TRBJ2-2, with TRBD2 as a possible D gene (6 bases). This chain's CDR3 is CASSRGTSLNTGELFF. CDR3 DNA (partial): TGTGCCAGCAGCCGCGGGACTTCACTAAACACCGGGGAG.